The entry below describes one T cell receptor beta chain. The target of this receptor is not known. Per-base quality was not reported, and no clone a single base away is much larger than it. These data originate in a study of blood T cell repertoires in COVID-19 (dated by TCRdb to 2020 to 2022). Notes on the research overall: Samples covering the acute and convalescent phases of COVID-19 were provided by collaborators in the United States, Italy and Spain. The material from the prospective study consisted of cDNA or gDNA derived from T cells, B-cell-depleted T cells, or PBMCs. The dataset comprised deeply sampled blood TCRbeta repertoires from subjects exposed to, actively infected with, or recovered from COVID-19. The repertoires were released in a freely available public database intended as a resource for research on the immune response to SARS-CoV-2. The samples were drawn from two sources: the first 160 participants of the ongoing ImmuneRACE study, and approximately 1,300 subjects contributed by 6 global collaborators. Nearly every sample came with metadata listing a de-identified subject ID, COVID-19 status, age in years and sex. HLA class I and class II types, where available, came from metadata supplied by the sample provider rather than from assay-based typing.

Taken from cysteine to phenylalanine, the CDR3 has 15 residues. The kept DNA is CDR3 alone, 45 bases in frame from the first base. Compared with germline, V lacks 1 base and J lacks 0 bases; bases without a gene match: 3. CDR1 SGHVS and CDR2 FQNEAQ were looked up in the germline V gene. TCRbeta CDR3 regions were amplified from genomic DNA using the immunoSEQ Assay, a bias-controlled multiplex PCR. Processing in the source paper ran as follows. Within the assay, amplification of reference gene primers was used to estimate how many nucleated cells each sample contained. To quantify the absolute abundance of each unique TCRbeta CDR3 rearrangement, sequence reads were collapsed and filtered. For each sample, productive Simpson clonality was calculated by taking the square root of Simpson's diversity index across productive rearrangements. What TCRdb holds here is the immuneACCESS table cut down to in-frame rearrangements. Part of the clones is not present; checked against another copy, under half of the missing clones reflect an unresolved V gene, and the others are unexplained. Clonal size and the V and J genes are those of that table, whereas D and trimming came from the DNA. For this sample the table gives fewer than 350,000 clones, of which about 91% were detected only once. The ten biggest clones cover around 8.9% of the sample.

In Seattle, one collaborating source enrolled patients while the infection was active and tracked those patients longitudinally over the course of disease. Each collaborating institution followed its own protocols to collect whole blood in K2EDTA tubes. For TCRbeta analysis, collaborators shipped samples as frozen whole blood, isolated PBMCs, or DNA extracted from either of those sample types. Findings and caveats that apply to the study as a whole: Clinical and demographic metadata were provided uncurated, with the amount varying by source and participant.

This receptor chain uses TRBV7-8 and TRBJ2-7, with 7 central nucleotides matching TRBD2. Sequencing was performed on peripheral blood. The sequence was obtained from a man aged 25 to 40 with COVID-19, enrolled during active disease. The nucleotides are TGTGCCAGCAGCTTAGTGGGGGGGTCCTCCTACGAGCAGTACTTC. This codes for CASSLVGGSSYEQYF. Here the CDR3 is joined to the reference TRBV7-8 and TRBJ2-7 genes, and the full variable domain is: GAGVSQSPRYKVAKRGQDVALRCDPISGHVSLFWYQQALGQGPEFLTYFQNEAQLDKSGLPSDRFFAERPEGSVSTLKIQRTQQEDSAVYLCASSLVGGSSYEQYFGPGTRLTVT.